The subject of this entry is one T cell receptor beta chain. Profiled with immunoSEQ multiplex PCR; TCRdb holds only in-frame clones, not every one. The data show just under 60,000 clones, about 92% seen once. This sample was included in a study of control samples from healthy donors and cancer patients. Trimming stripped 1 base from V and 8 bases from J, with 12 bases between. The CDR3 contains 14 residues. CDR1 and CDR2 from the germline V gene are SGHTA and FQGNSA. The V call is TRBV7-2, the J call TRBJ2-1; D uncertain. The sequenced sample consisted of PBMCs. The sequence derives from a man aged 40-49 years with colorectal cancer. CDR3 in DNA: TGTGCCAGCAGCTTAGATTCCGGGTCGGATGAGCAGTTCTTC. Its protein product is CASSLDSGSDEQFF. Looking up the rest from reference TRBV7-2 and TRBJ2-1 gives the full variable domain: GAGVSQSPSNKVTEKGKDVELRCDPISGHTALYWYRQSLGQGLEFLIYFQGNSAPDKSGLPSDRFSAERTGGSVSTLTIQRTQQEDSAVYLCASSLDSGSDEQFFGPGTRLTVL.